A single sample is the source of the 32 T cell receptor beta chains below, sequenced in a study of T cell responses to AZD1222 COVID-19 vaccine. The table came from immunoSEQ multiplex PCR; TCRdb's copy has only in-frame clones and leaves some out. Here the sample spans fewer than 200,000 clones, more than 75% being singletons. This specimen consisted of peripheral blood, obtained 28 days after the second AZD1222 dose. These TCRs come from an adult who received the AZD1222 COVID-19 vaccine.

About this clone itself: A read error may produce the germline difference seen at one junction end. CDR3 nucleotides: TGTGCCAGCTCGCGGACAGAAACGCAGTATTTT. Translated, it gives CASSRTETQYF. V usage is TRBV18 and J usage is TRBJ2-3, with a possible D match to TRBD1 (6 bases). The CDR3 has 11 residues. CDR1 and CDR2 (germline): KGHSH, LQKENI.

The chain carries TRBV2 and TRBJ2-7; D not certain. The CDR3 spans 13 residues. Trimming left V 8 bases short and J 3 bases short, with 14 bases between. The V gene's germline CDR1 is SNHLY and CDR2 FYNNEI. The CDR3 DNA is TGTGCCAGCGTGGACCGAAGTAACTACGAGCAGTACTTC. Protein sequence: CASVDRSNYEQYF.

The chain joins TRBV7-8 to TRBJ2-1; no definite D call. Germline CDR1 reads SGHVS; CDR2 reads FQNEAQ. V dropped 6 bases and J dropped 0 bases, with 12 bases sitting between them. The CDR3 consists of 15 residues. CDR3 protein: CASREDTASYNEQFF. The CDR3 nucleotides are TGTGCCAGCAGGGAAGACACGGCCTCCTACAATGAGCAGTTCTTC.

This chain uses TRBV19 with TRBJ1-5; D call uncertain. Trimming took off 5 bases at V and 1 base at J, with 15 bases between the two ends. CDR1 is LNHDA, CDR2 SQIVND, per germline (reference sequence). There are 16 residues in the CDR3. CDR3 amino acids: CASSPSRVGSNQPQHF. CDR3 coding DNA: TGTGCCAGTAGTCCCTCGAGGGTTGGGAGCAATCAGCCCCAGCATTTT.

This clone was recorded only once. The chain combines TRBV6-5 with TRBJ1-2; TRBD1 aligns across 10 bases. CDR3 length: 15 amino acids. V was clipped by 5 bases and J by 8 bases; unmatched bases: 11. CDR1 is MNHEY, CDR2 SVGAGI, per germline. The CDR3 spells CASSRQGAARWGYTF. The CDR3, as DNA: TGTGCCAGCAGTAGACAGGGGGCCGCCCGCTGGGGCTACACCTTC.

The table lists this clone with a count of one. The rearrangement joins TRBV19 to TRBJ2-7; 9 nucleotides line up with TRBD1. The CDR3 runs 16 residues. V lost 5 bases to trimming and J lost 2 bases; unmatched junction nucleotides: 10. Germline-derived CDR1 and CDR2 are LNHDA and SQIVND (reference sequence). CDR3 coding DNA: TGTGCCAGTAGTCCCCCTCGACAGGGGGGGACCTACGAGCAGTACTTC. Translation gives CASSPPRQGGTYEQYF.

The V and J genes are TRBV10-3 and TRBJ1-4; D unclear. This CDR3 has 13 amino acids. Germline V gives CDR1 ENHRY, CDR2 SYGVKD. Trimming took 10 bases from V and 8 from J, leaving 17 bases between them. This chain's CDR3 is CATNDGVPEKLFF. DNA of the CDR3: TGTGCCACTAATGATGGCGTCCCCGAAAAACTGTTTTTT.

The sample holds a few counts of this clone. The chain has TRBV5-1 and TRBJ2-7; a weak D match, TRBD1 (6 bases). This CDR3 is 14 amino acids long. The germline V and J ends were trimmed by 4 bases and 3 bases, with 14 bases remaining between them. The germline V gene has CDR1 SGHRS and CDR2 YFSETQ. The CDR3 nucleotides are TGCGCCAGCAGCCGTGACAGGATTTACTACGAGCAGTACTTC. Its translation: CASSRDRIYYEQYF.

The rearrangement uses TRBV7-9 and TRBJ2-5; 10 bases map to TRBD1. Germline V gives CDR1 SEHNR, CDR2 FQNEAQ (reference sequence). After removal of 2 bases from V and 3 bases from J, the junction contained 3 bases not matched to a gene. This CDR3 region has 15 residues. CDR3 loop: CASSLYGTGEETQYF. The CDR3 region has the DNA TGTGCCAGCAGCTTATACGGGACAGGGGAAGAGACCCAGTACTTC.

The rearrangement links TRBV9 to TRBJ2-2; D unresolved. V was pared by 3 bases and J by 9 bases, with 12 bases between. The V gene's germline CDR1 is SGDLS and CDR2 YYNGEE. The CDR3 is 13 amino acids. Written as DNA, the CDR3 is TGTGCCAGCAGCGGTCCACAAGGCAGGGAGCTGTTTTTT. Translated: CASSGPQGRELFF.

The chain links TRBV25-1 to TRBJ2-1, with 9 bases matching TRBD2. After removal of 10 bases from V and 0 bases from J, the junction contained 13 bases not matched to a gene. Germline CDR1 reads MGHDK; CDR2 reads SYGVNS. The CDR3 is made up of 17 amino acids. CDR3 DNA: TGTGCCACTTCAACTAGCGGGCGGTTGAGCTCCTACAATGAGCAGTTCTTC. Translated: CATSTSGRLSSYNEQFF.

The rearrangement uses TRBV19 and TRBJ1-5, with a tentative D call TRBD1 (5 bases). Germline V gene sequence: CDR1 LNHDA, CDR2 SQIVND (reference sequence). Trimming shortened V by 7 bases and J by 3 bases, and 22 bases separated the two germline ends. The CDR3 consists of 17 residues. CDR3 in amino acids: CASIDWEGRLYNQPQHF. CDR3 nucleotides: TGTGCCAGTATCGACTGGGAGGGGCGCCTATACAATCAGCCCCAGCATTTT. The full variable domain, with the rest looked up from reference TRBV19 and TRBJ1-5, is DGGITQSPKYLFRKEGQNVTLSCEQNLNHDAMYWYRQDPGQGLRLIYYSQIVNDFQKGDIAEGYSVSREKKESFPLTVTSAQKNPTAFYLCASIDWEGRLYNQPQHFGDGTRLSIL.

Here the CDR3 reads CASSLALGSNEKLFF. CDR3 nucleotide sequence: TGTGCCAGCAGCTTAGCGCTGGGGTCGAATGAAAAACTGTTTTTT. The V call is TRBV7-2, the J call TRBJ1-4; D call uncertain. This CDR3 comprises 15 residues. Germline CDR1 and CDR2: SGHTA and FQGNSA. V lost 0 bases and J lost 5, with 10 bases in between.

V gene TRBV4-3 combines with J gene TRBJ2-2; a weak D match, TRBD1 (5 bases). Germline V lookup: CDR1 LGHNA, CDR2 YSLEER. V was cut by 6 bases and J by 5 bases, with 10 bases left in between. The CDR3 contains 13 residues. DNA of the CDR3: TGCGCCAGCAGATCAGGGCGGACCGGGGAGCTGTTTTTT. As protein: CASRSGRTGELFF.

The chain combines TRBV5-4 with TRBJ2-7; TRBD1 agrees at 9 bases. The CDR3 length is 15 residues. Looked up from germline, CDR1 is SGHNT and CDR2 is YYREEE (reference sequence). The ends lost 4 bases at V and 2 bases at J; junction bases unmatched: 7. The CDR3 sequence: CASSADGTGTYEQYF. DNA for the CDR3: TGTGCCAGCAGCGCCGACGGGACAGGGACCTACGAGCAGTACTTC.

The chain is built from TRBV5-4 and TRBJ2-7; 10 positions agree with TRBD1. The germline gives CDR1 SGHNT, CDR2 YYREEE (reference sequence). The CDR3 runs to 15 residues. V trimming: 4 bases; J trimming: 3 bases; junction bases outside the gene matches: 7. The DNA for the CDR3 is TGTGCCAGCAGCGAAGCGGACAGGGGGGGCTACGAGCAGTACTTC. This encodes CASSEADRGGYEQYF.

This chain links TRBV19 with TRBJ2-3, with D unclear. Trimming removed 5 bases from V and 2 bases from J, with 8 bases in between. Germline V CDR1 and CDR2: LNHDA, SQIVND (reference sequence). The CDR3 has 13 residues. CDR3 loop: CASSPRPTDTQYF. For the CDR3, the DNA is TGTGCCAGTAGTCCCCGTCCCACAGATACGCAGTATTTT.

CDR3 protein: CASSLRGARTNEKLFF. The CDR3 DNA follows: TGCGCCAGCAGCCTCAGGGGCGCGAGGACTAATGAAAAACTGTTTTTT. The chain links TRBV5-1 to TRBJ1-4; D might be TRBD1 (6 bases). With 4 bases removed from V and 2 bases from J, the gap between germline ends came to 15 bases. This CDR3 comprises 16 residues. Germline loops: CDR1 SGHRS, CDR2 YFSETQ.

Here the CDR3 reads CASISQGANYGYTF. CDR3 sequence (DNA): TGTGCCAGTATATCGCAGGGGGCTAACTATGGCTACACCTTC. The gene calls are TRBV19 and TRBJ1-2; 7 nucleotides match TRBD1. CDR3 size: 14 residues. Germline values: CDR1 LNHDA, CDR2 SQIVND (reference sequence). Trimming cost V 7 bases and J 0 bases; bases outside gene matches: 5.

V is TRBV30 and J is TRBJ1-1, with 8 positions matching TRBD1. Germline loops: CDR1 GTSNPN, CDR2 SVGIG (reference sequence). The CDR3 contains 13 residues. V shed 1 base and J 4 bases; nucleotides not matched to a gene: 2. CDR3: CAWSGTGSTEAFF. The CDR3 region has the DNA TGTGCCTGGAGTGGGACAGGGAGCACTGAAGCTTTCTTT.

The J gene is TRBJ1-6, the V gene TRBV28; the D is unclear. Germline V gene sequence: CDR1 MDHEN, CDR2 SYDVKM. The CDR3 runs to 14 residues. V was trimmed by 4 bases and J by 5 bases, leaving 9 bases between them. The CDR3 sequence: CASSSPADNSPLHF. CDR3 coding DNA: TGTGCCAGCAGTTCGCCTGCCGATAATTCACCCCTCCACTTT.

This clone has a single count. The chain has TRBV3-1 (or the pseudogene TRBV3-2) and TRBJ2-2; D remains unclear. Germline V CDR1 and CDR2: LGHDT, YNNKEL (reference sequence). V lost 1 base and J lost 4, with 7 bases in between. The CDR3 loop spans 14 amino acids. The CDR3 nucleotides are TGTGCCAGCAGCCAAGTTGGAGTCACCGGGGAGCTGTTTTTT. It translates to CASSQVGVTGELFF.

J is TRBJ1-3 and V is TRBV6-5; perhaps TRBD1 as D (5 bases). V was pared by 6 bases and J by 4 bases, with 7 bases between. Germline CDR1 reads MNHEY; CDR2 reads SVGAGI. The CDR3 totals 12 residues. The CDR3 sequence is CASSHRGNTIYF. The CDR3 nucleotides are TGTGCCAGCAGCCACAGGGGAAACACCATATATTTT.

The chain couples TRBV12-5 to TRBJ2-3; D possibly corresponds to TRBD1 (8 bases). Trimming took off 1 base at V and 4 bases at J, with 21 bases between the two ends. This CDR3 contains 18 residues. CDR1 and CDR2 (germline): LGHNT, FRNRAP. The CDR3 loop is CASGLDLWTGRVPDTQYF. As DNA, the CDR3 is TGTGCTAGTGGTTTGGACCTTTGGACAGGGAGGGTACCAGATACGCAGTATTTT.

This clone was seen just once. The V gene is TRBV25-1, the J gene TRBJ2-2, with 8 bases lining up with TRBD1. Germline CDR1 MGHDK, CDR2 SYGVNS. The ends lost 7 bases at V and 8 bases at J; junction bases unmatched: 6. The CDR3 totals 13 residues. In nucleotides, the CDR3 is TGTGCCAGCACTGGACAGGGTTGGGGGGAGCTGTTTTTT. Protein: CASTGQGWGELFF.

This clone was recorded only once. The chain is built from TRBV30 and TRBJ2-4, with 11 bases matching TRBD1. V lost 4 bases, J lost 0 bases, and 11 bases stayed unmatched. CDR1 and CDR2 from the germline V gene are GTSNPN and SVGIG (reference sequence). The CDR3 sequence is 18 residues long. The CDR3 here is CAWTLGTGGIIAKNIQYF. The DNA of the CDR3 is TGTGCCTGGACTCTAGGGACAGGGGGAATAATAGCCAAAAACATTCAGTACTTC.

The chain couples TRBV2 to TRBJ2-1; no firm D call. Between the trimmed V and J ends, which lost 5 bases and 6 bases, there was a span of 5 bases. This CDR3 has 11 amino acids. The germline V gene encodes CDR1 SNHLY and CDR2 FYNNEI. The chain's CDR3 is CASSQTNEQFF. DNA for the CDR3: TGTGCCAGCAGTCAAACCAATGAGCAGTTCTTC.

This rearrangement joins TRBV7-9 to TRBJ1-1; D not resolved. The V and J ends lost 1 base and 0 bases respectively, with 6 bases between them. The CDR3 is 14 residues long. Per germline, CDR1 SEHNR and CDR2 FQNEAQ (reference sequence). The DNA for the CDR3 is TGTGCCAGCAGCTTAGACCCGGTGAACACTGAAGCTTTCTTT. Its protein is CASSLDPVNTEAFF.

J is TRBJ2-7 and V is TRBV9, with no clear D. Deletions cut 4 bases from V and 5 bases from J, with 13 bases between. Per germline, CDR1 SGDLS and CDR2 YYNGEE. CDR3 size: 13 residues. The chain's CDR3 is CASSPPTTDEQYF. In DNA, the CDR3 is TGTGCCAGCAGCCCCCCGACGACCGACGAGCAGTACTTC.

The V and J genes are TRBV4-3 and TRBJ2-7, with D perhaps matching TRBD1 (5 bases). The CDR3 extends over 14 amino acids. CDR1 LGHNA and CDR2 YSLEER come from the germline V gene. The germline V and J ends were trimmed by 4 bases and 1 base, with 11 bases remaining between them. The CDR3 region has the DNA TGCGCCAGCAGCCCGGCAGGGCGGTCCTACGAGCAGTACTTC. It codes for CASSPAGRSYEQYF.

The V call is TRBV14, the J call TRBJ1-5; tentative D call: TRBD1 (5 bases). This CDR3 has 14 amino acids. Trimming stripped 4 bases from V and 4 bases from J, with 11 bases between. From germline, CDR1 is SGHDN and CDR2 FVKESK. Here the CDR3 DNA reads TGTGCCAGCAGCCTAGGACACCCGAATCAGCCCCAGCATTTT. This translates into CASSLGHPNQPQHF.

J is TRBJ2-1 and V is TRBV7-2; the match to TRBD2 covers 10 bases. In germline, CDR1 is SGHTA, CDR2 FQGNSA. This CDR3 region has 16 residues. Unmatched junction bases numbered 10, after V lost 5 bases and J lost 6 bases. CDR3 residues: CASSPGGASGSNEQFF. CDR3 DNA: TGTGCCAGCAGCCCAGGGGGGGCTAGCGGGAGCAATGAGCAGTTCTTC.